This T cell receptor beta chain emerged from a study of glioma-infiltrating T cells. Study outcomes and limitations: CDR3 overlap between tissue and blood was very small. Above-expected tissue-blood divergence occurred in all gliomas, most in low-grade ones.

On this clonotype: Its antigen remains unidentified. One end of the junction fails to match germline, which may point to a read error.

This CDR3 is built from 14 residues. The germline V gene encodes CDR1 MNHNS and CDR2 SASEGT. TCR alpha and beta CDR3 regions were amplified from RNA using iRepertoire nested multiplex PCR. For one-step reverse transcription and amplification, roughly 100-400 ng of tissue mRNA or PBMC total RNA was used. Using its own MiXCR run on the multiplex PCR reads, TCRdb lists one record per CDR3 protein. The data show under 200,000 distinct CDR3 sequences, with more than 35% seen just once and 5% to 5.5% held by the top ten. The chain combines TRBV6-1 with TRBJ2-1; D is perhaps TRBD2 (5 bases). The sample consisted of glioma tissue, nonneoplastic brain tissue, or PBMCs (not recorded which). The TCR comes from a human donor with low-grade glioma or glioblastoma, undergoing nonglioma brain surgery, or in good health (not recorded which). CDR3 DNA sequence: TGTGCCAGCAGACTAGAGGGAGTGTCACATGAGAAGTTCTTC. It encodes CASRLEGVSHEKFF.